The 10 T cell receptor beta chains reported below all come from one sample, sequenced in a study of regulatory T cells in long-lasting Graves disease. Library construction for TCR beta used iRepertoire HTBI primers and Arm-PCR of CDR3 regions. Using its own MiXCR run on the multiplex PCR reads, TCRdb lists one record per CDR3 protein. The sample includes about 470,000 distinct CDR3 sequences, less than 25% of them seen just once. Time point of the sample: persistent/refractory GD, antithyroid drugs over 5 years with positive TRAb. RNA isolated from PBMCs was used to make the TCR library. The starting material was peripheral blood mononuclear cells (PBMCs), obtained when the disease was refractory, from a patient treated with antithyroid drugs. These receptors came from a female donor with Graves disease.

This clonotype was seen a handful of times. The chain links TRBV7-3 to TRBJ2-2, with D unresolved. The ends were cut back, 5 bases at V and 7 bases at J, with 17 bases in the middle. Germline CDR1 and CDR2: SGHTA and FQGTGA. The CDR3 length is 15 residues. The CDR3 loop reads CASSARWDENGELFF. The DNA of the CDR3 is TGTGCCAGCAGCGCTCGGTGGGATGAAAACGGGGAGCTGTTTTTT.

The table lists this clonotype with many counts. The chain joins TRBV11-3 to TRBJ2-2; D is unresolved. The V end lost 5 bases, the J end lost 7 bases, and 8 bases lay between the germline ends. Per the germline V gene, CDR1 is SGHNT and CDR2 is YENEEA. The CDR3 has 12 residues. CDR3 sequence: CASSLPDGELFF. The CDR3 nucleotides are TGTGCCAGCAGCCTTCCAGACGGGGAGCTGTTTTTT.

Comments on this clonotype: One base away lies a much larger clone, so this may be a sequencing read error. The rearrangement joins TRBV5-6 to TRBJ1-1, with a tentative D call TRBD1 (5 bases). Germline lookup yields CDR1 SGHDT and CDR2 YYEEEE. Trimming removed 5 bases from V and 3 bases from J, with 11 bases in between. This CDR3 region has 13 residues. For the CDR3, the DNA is TGTGCCAGCAGTTTACAGGCGGACACTGAAGCTTTCTTT. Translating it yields CASSLQADTEAFF.

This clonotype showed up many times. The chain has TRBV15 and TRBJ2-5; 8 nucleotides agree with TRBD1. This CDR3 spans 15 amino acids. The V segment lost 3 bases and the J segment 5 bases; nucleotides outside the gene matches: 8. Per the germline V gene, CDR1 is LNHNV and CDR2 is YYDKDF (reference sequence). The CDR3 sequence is CATSRSTGAGETQYF. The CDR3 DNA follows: TGTGCCACCAGCAGGTCGACAGGGGCCGGGGAGACCCAGTACTTC.

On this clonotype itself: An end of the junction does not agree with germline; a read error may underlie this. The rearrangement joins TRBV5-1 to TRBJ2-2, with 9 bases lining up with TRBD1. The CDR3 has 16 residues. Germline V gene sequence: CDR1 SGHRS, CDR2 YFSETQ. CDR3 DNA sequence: TGCGCCAGCAGCTTGGCTGGGACAGGGAACGCCGGGGAGCTGTTTTTT. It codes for CASSLAGTGNAGELFF.

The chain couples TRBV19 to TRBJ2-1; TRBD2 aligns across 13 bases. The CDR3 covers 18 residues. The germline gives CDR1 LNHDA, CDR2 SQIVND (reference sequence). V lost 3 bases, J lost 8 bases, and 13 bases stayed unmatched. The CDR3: CASSILLRLAGGHDEQFF. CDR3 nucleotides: TGTGCCAGTAGTATTTTACTTCGACTAGCGGGAGGTCACGATGAGCAGTTCTTC.

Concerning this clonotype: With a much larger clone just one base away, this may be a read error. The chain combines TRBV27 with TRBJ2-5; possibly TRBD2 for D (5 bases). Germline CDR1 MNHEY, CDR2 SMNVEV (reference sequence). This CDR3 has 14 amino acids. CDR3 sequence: CAGSPGPRGETQYF. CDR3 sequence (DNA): TGTGCCGGCAGTCCCGGACCACGGGGAGAGACCCAGTACTTC.

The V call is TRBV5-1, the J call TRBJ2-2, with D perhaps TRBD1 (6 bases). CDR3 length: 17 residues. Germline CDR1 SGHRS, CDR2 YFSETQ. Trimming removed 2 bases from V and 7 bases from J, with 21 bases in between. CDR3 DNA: TGCGCCAGCAGCTTCACAGGGTTGGTGGGGCAGAGCGGGGAGCTGTTTTTT. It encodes CASSFTGLVGQSGELFF.

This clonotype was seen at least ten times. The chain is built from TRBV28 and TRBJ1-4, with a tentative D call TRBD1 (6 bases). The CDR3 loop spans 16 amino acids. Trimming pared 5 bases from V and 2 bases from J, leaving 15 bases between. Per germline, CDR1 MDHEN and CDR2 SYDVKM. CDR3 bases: TGTGCCAGCAGTCCAACTCAGGGGCGCACTAATGAAAAACTGTTTTTT. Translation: CASSPTQGRTNEKLFF.

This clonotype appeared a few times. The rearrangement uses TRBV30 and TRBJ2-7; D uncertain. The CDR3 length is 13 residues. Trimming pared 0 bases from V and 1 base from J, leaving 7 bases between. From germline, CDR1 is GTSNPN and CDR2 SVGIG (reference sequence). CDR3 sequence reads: CAWSVQISYEQYF. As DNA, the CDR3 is TGTGCCTGGAGTGTACAGATTTCCTACGAGCAGTACTTC.